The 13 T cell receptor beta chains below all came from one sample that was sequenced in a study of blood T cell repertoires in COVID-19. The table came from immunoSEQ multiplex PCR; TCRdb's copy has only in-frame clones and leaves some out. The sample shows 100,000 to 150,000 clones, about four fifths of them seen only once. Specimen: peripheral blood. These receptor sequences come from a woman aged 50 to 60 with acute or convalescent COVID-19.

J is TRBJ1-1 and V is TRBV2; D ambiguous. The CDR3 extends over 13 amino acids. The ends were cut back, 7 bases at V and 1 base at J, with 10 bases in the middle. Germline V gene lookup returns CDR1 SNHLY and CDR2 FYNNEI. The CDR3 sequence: CASIAESNTEAFF. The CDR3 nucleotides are TGTGCCAGCATCGCAGAATCGAACACTGAAGCTTTCTTT.

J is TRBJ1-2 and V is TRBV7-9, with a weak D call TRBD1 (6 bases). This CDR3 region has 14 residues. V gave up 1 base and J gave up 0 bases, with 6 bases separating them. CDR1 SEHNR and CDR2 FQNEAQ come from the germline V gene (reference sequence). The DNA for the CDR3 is TGTGCCAGCAGCTTAGGGACAGCTAACTATGGCTACACCTTC. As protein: CASSLGTANYGYTF.

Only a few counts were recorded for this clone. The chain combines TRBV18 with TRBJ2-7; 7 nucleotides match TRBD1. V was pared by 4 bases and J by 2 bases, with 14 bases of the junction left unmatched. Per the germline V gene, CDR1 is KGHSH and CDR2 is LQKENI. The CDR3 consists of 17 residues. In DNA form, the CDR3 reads TGTGCCAGCTCACGGAATAACAGGGGTTCCCCTACCTACGAGCAGTACTTC. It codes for CASSRNNRGSPTYEQYF.

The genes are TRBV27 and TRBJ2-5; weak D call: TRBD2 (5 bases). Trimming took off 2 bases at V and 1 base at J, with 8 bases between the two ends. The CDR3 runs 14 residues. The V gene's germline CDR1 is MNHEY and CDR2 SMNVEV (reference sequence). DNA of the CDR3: TGTGCCAGCAGTTTACGGGGTTCCCAAGAGACCCAGTACTTC. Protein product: CASSLRGSQETQYF.

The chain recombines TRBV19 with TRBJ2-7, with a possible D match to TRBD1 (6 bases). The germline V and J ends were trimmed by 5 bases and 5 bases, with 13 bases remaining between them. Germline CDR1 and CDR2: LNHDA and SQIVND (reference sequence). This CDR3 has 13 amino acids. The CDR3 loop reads CASSPLKGDEQYF. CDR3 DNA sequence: TGTGCCAGTAGTCCCCTAAAGGGGGACGAGCAGTACTTC. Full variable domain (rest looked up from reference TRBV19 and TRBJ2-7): DGGITQSPKYLFRKEGQNVTLSCEQNLNHDAMYWYRQDPGQGLRLIYYSQIVNDFQKGDIAEGYSVSREKKESFPLTVTSAQKNPTAFYLCASSPLKGDEQYFGPGTRLTVT.

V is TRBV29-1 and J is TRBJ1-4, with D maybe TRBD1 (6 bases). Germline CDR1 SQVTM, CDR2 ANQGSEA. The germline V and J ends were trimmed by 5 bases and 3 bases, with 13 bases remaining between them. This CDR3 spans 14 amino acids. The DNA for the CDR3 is TGCAGCGTTTTAACAGGGAGGGCTAATGAAAAACTGTTTTTT. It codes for CSVLTGRANEKLFF. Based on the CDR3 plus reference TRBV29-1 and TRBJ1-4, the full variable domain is SAVISQKPSRDICQRGTSLTIQCQVDSQVTMMFWYRQQPGQSLTLIATANQGSEATYESGFVIDKFPISRPNLTFSTLTVSNMSPEDSSIYLCSVLTGRANEKLFFGSGTQLSVL.

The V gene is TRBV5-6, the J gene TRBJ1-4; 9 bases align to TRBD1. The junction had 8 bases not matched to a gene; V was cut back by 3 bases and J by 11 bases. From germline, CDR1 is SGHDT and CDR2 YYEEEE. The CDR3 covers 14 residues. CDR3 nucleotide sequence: TGTGCCAGCAGCTCGGGACAGGGAAATGGTAAACTGTTTTTT. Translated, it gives CASSSGQGNGKLFF.

The CDR3 reads CASSIQGFTGELFF. The CDR3 region has the DNA TGTGCCAGCAGTATACAGGGATTCACCGGGGAGCTGTTTTTT. This rearrangement joins TRBV6-5 to TRBJ2-2; possibly TRBD1 for D (6 bases). CDR3 length equals 14 residues. The ends were cut back, 5 bases at V and 4 bases at J, with 11 bases in the middle. Germline V gene sequence: CDR1 MNHEY, CDR2 SVGAGI.

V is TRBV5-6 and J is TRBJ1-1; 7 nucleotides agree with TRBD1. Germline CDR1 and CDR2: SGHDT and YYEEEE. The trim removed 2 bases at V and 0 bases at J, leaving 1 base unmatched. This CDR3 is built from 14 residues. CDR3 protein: CASSFGTVNTEAFF. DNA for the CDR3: TGTGCCAGCAGCTTCGGGACAGTGAACACTGAAGCTTTCTTT.

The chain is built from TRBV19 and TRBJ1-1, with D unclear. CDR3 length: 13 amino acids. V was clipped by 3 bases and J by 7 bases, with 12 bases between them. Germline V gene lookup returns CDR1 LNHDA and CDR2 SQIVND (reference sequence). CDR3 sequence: CASSIGSGYEAFF. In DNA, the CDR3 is TGTGCCAGTAGTATCGGGAGCGGCTATGAAGCTTTCTTT.

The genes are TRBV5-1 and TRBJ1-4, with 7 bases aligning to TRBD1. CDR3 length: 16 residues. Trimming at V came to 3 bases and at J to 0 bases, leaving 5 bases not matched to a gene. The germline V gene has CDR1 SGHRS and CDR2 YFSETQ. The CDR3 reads CASSSGQTATNEKLFF. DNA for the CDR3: TGCGCCAGCAGCTCGGGACAGACCGCAACTAATGAAAAACTGTTTTTT.

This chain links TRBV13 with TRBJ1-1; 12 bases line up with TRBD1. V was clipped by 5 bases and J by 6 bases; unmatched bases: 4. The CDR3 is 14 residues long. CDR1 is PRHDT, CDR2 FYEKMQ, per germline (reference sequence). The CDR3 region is CASSTGTGGAEAFF. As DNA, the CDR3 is TGTGCCAGCAGCACCGGGACAGGGGGCGCTGAAGCTTTCTTT.

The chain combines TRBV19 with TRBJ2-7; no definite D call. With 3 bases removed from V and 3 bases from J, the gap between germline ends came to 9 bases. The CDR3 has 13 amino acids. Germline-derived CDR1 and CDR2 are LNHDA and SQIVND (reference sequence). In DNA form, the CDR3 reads TGTGCCAGTAGTATCGGTCCCGGCTACGAGCAGTACTTC. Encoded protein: CASSIGPGYEQYF.